What follows are 13 T cell receptor beta chains derived from one specimen sequenced in a study of blood T cell repertoires in COVID-19. Here immunoSEQ multiplex PCR was the method, and the copy in TCRdb shows in-frame clones only, minus some. Of some 14,000 clones detected, 80% to 85% appear once; the ten largest clones hold 22%. Input material: peripheral blood. These receptors all come from a man at least 80 years old with active or convalescent COVID-19.

The chain recombines TRBV19 with TRBJ1-1, with 7 bases aligning to TRBD1. The CDR3 loop spans 14 amino acids. V shed 6 bases, J shed 3 bases, and the junction held 7 bases outside the gene matches. CDR1 and CDR2 from the germline V gene are LNHDA and SQIVND (reference sequence). The CDR3: CASRAPGGYTEAFF. The CDR3 bases are TGTGCCAGTAGGGCCCCAGGGGGGTACACTGAAGCTTTCTTT.

CDR3: CASSRQNGGVLYEQFF. The CDR3 region has the DNA TGTGCCAGCAGTCGGCAGAACGGGGGAGTCCTTTATGAGCAGTTCTTC. The chain is built from TRBV6-2 or TRBV6-3 and TRBJ2-1; possible D gene TRBD2, 6 bases. This CDR3 region has 16 residues. Germline V gives CDR1 MNHEY, CDR2 SVGEGT. Trimming left V 5 bases short and J 8 bases short, with 22 bases between.

V and J are TRBV14 and TRBJ2-2; 7 bases fit TRBD1. The V and J ends lost 3 bases and 2 bases, in that order; junction bases with no gene match: 9. This CDR3 spans 17 amino acids. Germline lookup yields CDR1 SGHDN and CDR2 FVKESK. CDR3 nucleotides: TGTGCCAGCAGCCAGGGAACCGGGACAGACAACACCGGGGAGCTGTTTTTT. As protein: CASSQGTGTDNTGELFF.

This clone is termed medium-sized (0.01 to 0.1%). This chain connects TRBV6-6 to TRBJ1-1; D gene unclear. CDR3 size: 17 residues. Per germline, CDR1 MNHNY and CDR2 SVGAGI (reference sequence). V dropped 5 bases and J dropped 1 base, with 20 bases sitting between them. For the CDR3, the DNA is TGTGCCAGCAGTCGTTACACACTACAACAAGAGAACACTGAAGCTTTCTTT. The encoded protein is CASSRYTLQQENTEAFF.

V gene TRBV9 combines with J gene TRBJ1-1; D gene uncertain. V was trimmed by 0 bases and J by 0 bases, leaving 9 bases between them. Germline values: CDR1 SGDLS, CDR2 YYNGEE. This CDR3 has 15 residues. The CDR3 protein is CASSVGGQMNTEAFF. In DNA, the CDR3 is TGTGCCAGCAGCGTAGGTGGGCAGATGAACACTGAAGCTTTCTTT. Full variable domain (rest looked up from reference TRBV9 and TRBJ1-1): DSGVTQTPKHLITATGQRVTLRCSPRSGDLSVYWYQQSLDQGLQFLIQYYNGEERAKGNILERFSAQQFPDLHSELNLSSLELGDSALYFCASSVGGQMNTEAFFGQGTRLTVV.

This rearrangement joins TRBV2 to TRBJ2-3, with 11 bases aligning to TRBD1. The CDR3 consists of 14 residues. Germline trimming cut 6 bases from V and 6 bases from J; bases unmatched to any gene: 5. The germline gives CDR1 SNHLY, CDR2 FYNNEI. The DNA of the CDR3 is TGTGCCAGCAGCAATAGGGACAGGGGGGATACGCAGTATTTT. Protein: CASSNRDRGDTQYF.

The CDR3 protein is CASSPGQNTEAFF. CDR3 bases: TGTGCCAGCAGCCCCGGACAGAACACTGAAGCTTTCTTT. The chain uses TRBV7-3 and TRBJ1-1, with a weak D call TRBD1 (5 bases). Per germline, CDR1 SGHTA and CDR2 FQGTGA. The CDR3 covers 13 residues. Trimming shortened V by 5 bases and J by 1 base, and 8 bases separated the two germline ends. Combining the CDR3 with reference TRBV7-3 and TRBJ1-1 gives the whole variable domain GAGVSQTPSNKVTEKGKYVELRCDPISGHTALYWYRQSLGQGPEFLIYFQGTGAADDSGLPNDRFFAVRPEGSVSTLKIQRTERGDSAVYLCASSPGQNTEAFFGQGTRLTVV.

The V and J genes are TRBV30 and TRBJ1-4, with 8 bases aligning to TRBD1. CDR1 and CDR2 from the germline V gene are GTSNPN and SVGIG (reference sequence). V trimming: 5 bases; J trimming: 2 bases; junction bases outside the gene matches: 4. CDR3 length: 14 amino acids. The chain's CDR3 is CAWGQGGTNEKLFF. The DNA for the CDR3 is TGTGCCTGGGGACAGGGTGGTACTAATGAAAAACTGTTTTTT.

This clone was seen only once. The V gene is TRBV18, the J gene TRBJ2-1; TRBD2 matches at 11 bases. The germline V gene has CDR1 KGHSH and CDR2 LQKENI. The CDR3 consists of 16 residues. With V trimmed by 2 bases and J by 6 bases, 6 bases remained unmatched. CDR3 sequence reads: CASSPGTSGPLNEQFF. The CDR3 DNA reads as TGTGCCAGCTCACCAGGGACTAGCGGACCCCTCAATGAGCAGTTCTTC.

The chain recombines TRBV15 with TRBJ1-6, with D perhaps TRBD1 (5 bases). This CDR3 is 15 amino acids long. With 1 base removed from V and 10 bases from J, the gap between germline ends came to 14 bases. Germline V gives CDR1 LNHNV, CDR2 YYDKDF (reference sequence). The CDR3 reads CATSRAAGGESPLHF. Here the CDR3 DNA reads TGTGCCACCAGCAGAGCTGCGGGGGGGGAATCACCCCTCCACTTT.

The CDR3, as DNA: TGTGCCAGCAAGCTGGGGACTGAGGGGAACACTGAAGCTTTCTTT. Translated, it gives CASKLGTEGNTEAFF. This rearrangement joins TRBV6-5 to TRBJ1-1; maybe TRBD1 (5 bases). The CDR3 runs 15 residues. Trimming took off 7 bases at V and 1 base at J, with 16 bases between the two ends. Germline CDR1 reads MNHEY; CDR2 reads SVGAGI.

This clone was counted a single time. This chain links TRBV5-1 with TRBJ2-7; D not certain. This CDR3 spans 11 amino acids. Germline V gene lookup returns CDR1 SGHRS and CDR2 YFSETQ. V dropped 1 base and J dropped 5 bases, with 4 bases sitting between them. As DNA, the CDR3 is TGCGCCAGCAGCTTGCGTAACGAGCAGTACTTC. It specifies CASSLRNEQYF.

The V gene is TRBV5-6, the J gene TRBJ2-7; 11 positions agree with TRBD2. V trimming: 0 bases; J trimming: 4 bases; junction bases outside the gene matches: 3. This CDR3 region has 15 residues. The germline V gene encodes CDR1 SGHDT and CDR2 YYEEEE. The CDR3 reads CASSLGLAGFYEQYF. CDR3 nucleotide sequence: TGTGCCAGCAGCTTGGGACTAGCGGGGTTTTACGAGCAGTACTTC. The variable domain in full, completed from reference TRBV5-6 and TRBJ2-7, reads DAGVTQSPTHLIKTRGQQVTLRCSPKSGHDTVSWYQQALGQGPQFIFQYYEEEERQRGNFPDRFSGHQFPNYSSELNVNALLLGDSALYLCASSLGLAGFYEQYFGPGTRLTVT.